Below, 12 T cell receptor beta chains from the same sample are listed, as sequenced in a study of blood T cells in healthy people across ages. Then a second PCR, running roughly 7 to 11 cycles, was carried out with a sample-barcoded 5' primer and a J-beta primer mix. TCRdb passed the 5' RACE reads through MiXCR, listing each CDR3 protein once. The data contain over 750,000 distinct CDR3 sequences, 20% to 25% of them seen just once; the ten biggest clones take up more than 8.5%. The sample also formed part of further work on T cells of mothers and their children.

The specimen was blood. The receptor source for this set is a boy aged 10-17 years in good health.

For this clonotype: Because the CDR3 is missing its conserved closing phenylalanine or tryptophan, this is likely a read error. V usage is TRBV12-5 and J usage is TRBJ2-3; 8 bases agree with TRBD1. The CDR3 is 16 amino acids. Germline assignment: CDR1 LGHNT and CDR2 FRNRAP. Germline trimming cut 7 bases from V and 0 bases from J; bases unmatched to any gene: 9. CDR3 DNA: TGTGCTAGTGCCCTTAGACAGGGGCTAAGCACAGATACGCAGTATCTT. Encoded protein: CASALRQGLSTDTQYL.

This chain uses TRBV15 with TRBJ1-2; D may be TRBD1 (5 bases). This CDR3 is 16 amino acids long. The germline CDR1 and CDR2 sequences are LNHNV and YYDKDF (reference sequence). The V and J ends lost 3 bases and 4 bases respectively, with 18 bases between them. This chain's CDR3 is CATSRDKEGIGYGYTF. CDR3 DNA: TGTGCCACCAGCAGGGACAAGGAGGGGATCGGCTATGGCTACACCTTC.

V is TRBV4-3 and J is TRBJ1-2; TRBD1 aligns across 8 bases. This CDR3 is 14 amino acids long. The V and J ends lost 0 bases and 6 bases, in that order; junction bases with no gene match: 3. The germline gives CDR1 LGHNA, CDR2 YSLEER. DNA of the CDR3: TGCGCCAGCAGCCAAGATCCACAGGGGGATGGCTACACCTTC. The encoded protein is CASSQDPQGDGYTF.

This clonotype occurred a few times. The V gene is TRBV24-1, the J gene TRBJ2-1, with a possible D match to TRBD2 (5 bases). The V end lost 1 base, the J end lost 3 bases, and 9 bases lay between the germline ends. CDR3 size: 15 residues. The germline CDR1 and CDR2 sequences are KGHDR and SFDVKD. The CDR3 DNA reads as TGTGCCACCAGTGATTTCGACGCGGGCTACAATGAGCAGTTCTTC. Translated, it gives CATSDFDAGYNEQFF.

In this sample, this clonotype turned up a few times. The chain is built from TRBV12-3 or TRBV12-4 and TRBJ2-2; 9 positions agree with TRBD1. The CDR3 is made up of 16 amino acids. With V trimmed by 4 bases and J by 5 bases, 8 bases remained unmatched. The CDR3 nucleotides are TGTGCCAGCAGTTCGTGGACAGGGGAGGGTACCGGGGAGCTGTTTTTT. This encodes CASSSWTGEGTGELFF.

This clonotype has only a few counts. J is TRBJ2-5 and V is TRBV28; D is unresolved. V was trimmed by 7 bases and J by 5 bases, leaving 17 bases between them. CDR1 and CDR2 from the germline V gene are MDHEN and SYDVKM. The CDR3 has 14 amino acids. In nucleotides, the CDR3 is TGTGCCAGCACCCTTGGTCGGCGGTCGGAGACCCAGTACTTC. Protein: CASTLGRRSETQYF. The entire variable domain, with the rest obtained from reference TRBV28 and TRBJ2-5, is as follows: DVKVTQSSRYLVKRTGEKVFLECVQDMDHENMFWYRQDPGLGLRLIYFSYDVKMKEKGDIPEGYSVSREKKERFSLILESASTNQTSMYLCASTLGRRSETQYFGPGTRLLVL.

This clonotype was seen more than once but under ten times. The CDR3 bases are TGTGCCAGCAGTTCCCCGGCAGAGACCCAGTACTTC. As protein: CASSSPAETQYF. The rearrangement joins TRBV11-3 to TRBJ2-5; D gene unclear. Germline values: CDR1 SGHNT, CDR2 YENEEA. Trimming cost V 6 bases and J 4 bases, with 9 bases left between them. This CDR3 comprises 12 residues.

V is TRBV24-1 and J is TRBJ2-5, with 7 bases that match TRBD1. TRBJ2-7 matches the DNA end more closely, so the J call is doubtful. The germline gives CDR1 KGHDR, CDR2 SFDVKD. This CDR3 has 14 amino acids. CDR3 region: CATSDPGQPYEQYF. The CDR3 DNA follows: TGTGCCACCAGTGACCCGGGACAGCCCTACGAGCAGTACTTC.

This chain joins TRBV6-5 and TRBJ1-5; D remains unclear. Trimming removed 5 bases at V and 7 bases at J, with 12 bases between. The CDR3 is 13 amino acids. Germline loops: CDR1 MNHEY, CDR2 SVGAGI. The CDR3 nucleotides are TGTGCCAGCAGTGGTTGGGCGGACCAGCCCCAGCATTTT. It is translated as CASSGWADQPQHF.

V and J are TRBV7-2 and TRBJ2-1; D is uncertain. V lost 3 bases and J 9 bases, leaving 12 bases between the germline ends. This CDR3 region has 13 residues. Germline CDR1 reads SGHTA; CDR2 reads FQGNSA. CDR3 bases: TGTGCCAGCAGCTTTCTCGGACCTGTTGAGCAGTTCTTC. This codes for CASSFLGPVEQFF.

The CDR3 spells CATSRGQGSSYEQYF. Here the CDR3 DNA reads TGTGCCACCAGCAGGGGACAGGGGAGCTCCTACGAGCAGTACTTC. This chain connects TRBV15 to TRBJ2-7; 10 bases agree with TRBD1. V was clipped by 3 bases and J by 0 bases; unmatched bases: 2. This CDR3 spans 15 amino acids. CDR1 LNHNV and CDR2 YYDKDF come from the germline V gene (reference sequence).

The chain couples TRBV6-6 to TRBJ2-7; 12 nucleotides agree with TRBD2. The J call could be wrong; TRBJ2-1 is a better fit for the DNA end. The CDR3 extends over 16 amino acids. The germline gives CDR1 MNHNY, CDR2 SVGAGI (reference sequence). CDR3 bases: TGTGCCAGCAGATTTCCGACTAGCGGGGGCGACAATGAGCAGTTCTTC. Amino acids: CASRFPTSGGDNEQFF.